The 29 T cell receptor beta chains below come from one sample, sequenced in a study of T cell repertoires in cytomegalovirus infection. MiXCR, applied by TCRdb to the reads, yields one record per CDR3 protein. The table lists 40,000 to 50,000 distinct CDR3 sequences, more than 20% of them singletons, with under 20% in the top ten. Antigen specificity for these receptors is unknown. The sequenced material came from PBMCs, sequenced either directly or after in vitro stimulation (not recorded which). Source of these receptors: a human donor in good health (CMV status not recorded). Some clones in this sample may be carry-over from other donors' samples.

Ten or more counts support this clonotype. This chain connects TRBV7-2 to TRBJ1-2; D might be TRBD1 (5 bases). V lost 4 bases and J 4 bases, leaving 13 bases between the germline ends. The CDR3 runs 14 residues. Germline CDR1 reads SGHTA; CDR2 reads FQGNSA. CDR3 nucleotide sequence: TGTGCCAGCAGCTCCACCATGGGGCCCTATGGCTACACCTTC. Translating it yields CASSSTMGPYGYTF.

This clonotype was observed at least ten times. This sequence joins TRBV12-3 or TRBV12-4 and TRBJ1-1; no clear D gene. V lost 5 bases and J lost 0, with 13 bases in between. This CDR3 is built from 15 residues. The CDR3 DNA follows: TGTGCCAGCAGTCCCCACGGGCAGGTGAACACTGAAGCTTTCTTT. It yields the protein CASSPHGQVNTEAFF.

This clonotype has a count of ten or more. The chain employs TRBV7-2 and TRBJ1-5, with D possibly matching TRBD1 (6 bases). Trimming stripped 3 bases from V and 2 bases from J, with 8 bases between. The CDR3 has 14 residues. In germline, CDR1 is SGHTA, CDR2 FQGNSA. CDR3 coding DNA: TGTGCCAGCAGCTTGGACAGCGGCAATCAGCCCCAGCATTTT. It codes for CASSLDSGNQPQHF.

Many counts were recorded for this clonotype. The chain is built from TRBV28 and TRBJ2-3; no definite D call. V was trimmed by 3 bases and J by 4 bases, leaving 11 bases between them. Germline V gives CDR1 MDHEN, CDR2 SYDVKM. CDR3 size: 14 residues. For the CDR3, the DNA is TGTGCCAGCAGTTTCCGTACCAGAGCAGATACGCAGTATTTT. It is translated as CASSFRTRADTQYF.

This clonotype appeared many times. The rearrangement links TRBV11-2 to TRBJ2-3, with D perhaps TRBD2 (6 bases). The CDR3 runs 16 residues. Per the germline V gene, CDR1 is SGHAT and CDR2 is FQNNGV. The germline V and J ends were trimmed by 0 bases and 0 bases, with 10 bases remaining between them. CDR3 loop: CASSLDRTTSTDTQYF. The CDR3 DNA is TGTGCCAGCAGCTTAGATAGGACTACTAGCACAGATACGCAGTATTTT.

This sequence joins TRBV14 and TRBJ1-1; D is ambiguous. The CDR3 extends over 14 amino acids. The V and J ends lost 4 bases and 3 bases respectively, with 12 bases between them. Germline CDR1 SGHDN, CDR2 FVKESK. CDR3 DNA sequence: TGTGCCAGCAGCCCTCTACTGGGTCACACTGAAGCTTTCTTT. Translated: CASSPLLGHTEAFF.

This clonotype was counted a few times. The V call is TRBV20-1, the J call TRBJ1-1; D uncertain. Trimming took 5 bases from V and 7 from J, leaving 20 bases between them. The length of the CDR3 is 14 residues. From germline, CDR1 is DFQATT and CDR2 SNEGSKA (reference sequence). CDR3 DNA: TGCAGTGCTCCTTTCTTTGAGAAGGCCCTTGAAGCTTTCTTT. Its protein product is CSAPFFEKALEAFF.

The genes are TRBV19 and TRBJ2-3, with D perhaps matching TRBD2 (6 bases). The length of the CDR3 is 15 residues. The germline V and J ends were trimmed by 3 bases and 2 bases, with 12 bases remaining between them. The germline gives CDR1 LNHDA, CDR2 SQIVND (reference sequence). The CDR3 loop is CASSMRDSITDTQYF. CDR3 DNA: TGTGCCAGTAGTATGCGGGACTCCATCACAGATACGCAGTATTTT.

The CDR3 bases are TGTGCCAGCGGCTCCATCCGGGACTTCCCCTACAATGAGCAGTTCTTC. It specifies CASGSIRDFPYNEQFF. This chain uses TRBV11-2 with TRBJ2-1, with a possible D match to TRBD2 (6 bases). Germline loops: CDR1 SGHAT, CDR2 FQNNGV. The CDR3 sequence is 16 residues long. V was trimmed by 8 bases and J by 2 bases, leaving 19 bases between them.

Many counts were recorded for this clonotype. The V and J genes are TRBV7-9 and TRBJ2-5; D remains ambiguous. Looked up from germline, CDR1 is SEHNR and CDR2 is FQNEAQ (reference sequence). The CDR3 extends over 15 amino acids. Trimming removed 5 bases from V and 1 base from J, with 14 bases in between. In DNA, the CDR3 is TGTGCCAGCAGCGCCCCGCCGCCAGCCCAAGAGACCCAGTACTTC. Protein product: CASSAPPPAQETQYF.

The genes are TRBV4-1 and TRBJ2-7, with a tentative D call TRBD1 (5 bases). Trimming removed 1 base from V and 4 bases from J, with 8 bases in between. Germline V gene data show CDR1 as MGHRA and CDR2 as YSYEKL. There are 13 residues in the CDR3. The chain's CDR3 is CASSQVRAYEQYF. The CDR3 DNA reads as TGCGCCAGCAGCCAAGTCAGGGCTTACGAGCAGTACTTC.

The chain has TRBV5-8 and TRBJ2-1; weak D call: TRBD1 (6 bases). The germline V gene encodes CDR1 SGHTS and CDR2 YDEGEE. Trimming took off 5 bases at V and 0 bases at J, with 9 bases between the two ends. This CDR3 has 14 residues. The CDR3 sequence is CASRGTLSYNEQFF. DNA of the CDR3: TGTGCCAGCAGGGGGACACTCTCCTACAATGAGCAGTTCTTC. Combining the CDR3 with reference TRBV5-8 and TRBJ2-1 gives the whole variable domain EAGVTQSPTHLIKTRGQQATLRCSPISGHTSVYWYQQALGLGLQFLLWYDEGEERNRGNFPPRFSGRQFPNYSSELNVNALELEDSALYLCASRGTLSYNEQFFGPGTRLTVL.

The chain carries TRBV20-1 and TRBJ2-7; D possibly corresponds to TRBD1 (5 bases). The CDR3 has 15 amino acids. The V end was cut by 0 bases, the J end by 2 bases, with 14 bases between. Germline CDR1 and CDR2: DFQATT and SNEGSKA (reference sequence). This CDR3 is CSARDQETATYEQYF. CDR3 sequence (DNA): TGCAGTGCTAGAGATCAGGAGACAGCAACCTACGAGCAGTACTTC.

At least ten counts were recorded for this clonotype. The chain carries TRBV5-1 and TRBJ2-1; 14 nucleotides agree with TRBD2. The length of the CDR3 is 18 residues. The V gene's germline CDR1 is SGHRS and CDR2 YFSETQ. The V gene end was trimmed by 5 bases and the J gene end by 9 bases; junction bases not matched to a gene: 16. CDR3 sequence reads: CASSAGGTSGSWSSEQFF. As DNA, the CDR3 is TGCGCCAGCAGTGCCGGCGGGACTAGCGGGAGTTGGTCCTCTGAGCAGTTCTTC.

This clonotype was found a few times. The rearrangement uses TRBV19 and TRBJ1-2; D is ambiguous. From germline, CDR1 is LNHDA and CDR2 SQIVND (reference sequence). Trimming took 6 bases from V and 7 from J, leaving 9 bases between them. The CDR3 contains 11 residues. CDR3: CASSPGRGYTF. The DNA for the CDR3 is TGTGCCAGTAGCCCAGGACGTGGCTACACCTTC.

In its sample, this clonotype was seen a few times. The chain employs TRBV12-3 or TRBV12-4 and TRBJ2-1, with TRBD2 matching 8 bases. The CDR3 spans 16 residues. Germline trimming cut 5 bases from V and 0 bases from J; bases unmatched to any gene: 6. As DNA, the CDR3 is TGTGCCAGCAGTCTCATCGGGAGGGCCTCCTACAATGAGCAGTTCTTC. It encodes CASSLIGRASYNEQFF.

The chain joins TRBV12-3 or TRBV12-4 to TRBJ2-3; weak D call: TRBD1 (6 bases). V was shortened by 10 bases and J by 0 bases, with 29 bases between the two germline ends. The CDR3 has 19 amino acids. The CDR3 here is CATSPSLGAMRASTDTQYF. The CDR3 nucleotides read TGTGCCACTTCCCCTAGCTTGGGGGCCATGAGGGCTAGCACAGATACGCAGTATTTT.

This chain uses TRBV6-6 with TRBJ2-7; D might be TRBD1 (6 bases). The V end lost 7 bases, the J end lost 0 bases, and 16 bases lay between the germline ends. Germline V gene sequence: CDR1 MNHNY, CDR2 SVGAGI (reference sequence). CDR3 length: 15 residues. CDR3 bases: TGTGCCAGCACTAACCGGGACACCTTCTCCTACGAGCAGTACTTC. Its translation is CASTNRDTFSYEQYF.

This clonotype was seen many times. The chain combines TRBV2 with TRBJ2-2; the D is unclear. V was trimmed by 1 base and J by 0 bases, leaving 12 bases between them. The CDR3 is 17 residues long. Germline CDR1 is SNHLY and CDR2 is FYNNEI. In nucleotides, the CDR3 is TGTGCCAGCAGTGAAGGTCCCCCAGACGCGAACACCGGGGAGCTGTTTTTT. It specifies CASSEGPPDANTGELFF. Looking up the rest from reference TRBV2 and TRBJ2-2 gives the full variable domain: EPEVTQTPSHQVTQMGQEVILRCVPISNHLYFYWYRQILGQKVEFLVSFYNNEISEKSEIFDDQFSVERPDGSNFTLKIRSTKLEDSAMYFCASSEGPPDANTGELFFGEGSRLTVL.

The V and J genes are TRBV28 and TRBJ1-2; a possible D gene is TRBD1 (6 bases). The CDR3 has 12 residues. V was clipped by 8 bases and J by 2 bases, with 9 bases between them. Germline values: CDR1 MDHEN, CDR2 SYDVKM. CDR3 DNA: TGTGCCAGCGCGGGGGCGAACTATGGCTACACCTTC. Translating gives CASAGANYGYTF.

This clonotype qualifies as medium-sized. The rearrangement joins TRBV7-2 to TRBJ2-1; D is unclear. V shed 0 bases and J shed 5 bases, with 11 bases lying between them. Germline assignment: CDR1 SGHTA and CDR2 FQGNSA. This CDR3 has 15 residues. The CDR3 bases are TGTGCCAGCAGCTTAGCAAATTCCGCTGACAATGAGCAGTTCTTC. Its protein is CASSLANSADNEQFF.

This clonotype appeared a single time. One end of the junction does not line up with germline, which may come from a read error. V usage is TRBV12-3 or TRBV12-4 and J usage is TRBJ2-7; 12 bases line up with TRBD1. This CDR3 region has 14 residues. CDR3 DNA: TGTGCCAGCAGTCGTCCCGGGACAGGGGGCGGAATCACCTTT. It translates to CASSRPGTGGGITF.

The table lists this clonotype with many counts. The chain uses TRBV27 and TRBJ2-6; D remains ambiguous. Trimming stripped 3 bases from V and 4 bases from J, with 13 bases between. This CDR3 is built from 16 residues. CDR1 and CDR2 (germline): MNHEY, SMNVEV (reference sequence). CDR3 residues: CASSLGRLYGANVLTF. The CDR3 region has the DNA TGTGCCAGCAGTTTGGGCAGGCTCTACGGGGCCAACGTCCTGACTTTC.

The table lists this clonotype with many counts. The chain joins TRBV19 to TRBJ1-6, with D unresolved. V lost 6 bases, J lost 10 bases, and 19 bases lay in between. This CDR3 contains 15 residues. Germline V gives CDR1 LNHDA, CDR2 SQIVND (reference sequence). Here the CDR3 DNA reads TGTGCCAGTAGGGAGCTATCGGGGAATAGATCACCCCTCCACTTT. Translation gives CASRELSGNRSPLHF.

This clonotype occurred a few times. J is TRBJ2-5 and V is TRBV7-8; either TRBD1 or TRBD2 may fit D (5 bases each). Germline CDR1 reads SGHVS; CDR2 reads FQNEAQ. V shed 5 bases and J shed 0 bases, with 16 bases lying between them. The CDR3 has 16 amino acids. CDR3 nucleotides: TGTGCCAGCAGCCCAGCCGGGGCCCGTCACCAAGAGACCCAGTACTTC. This sequence encodes CASSPAGARHQETQYF.

This clonotype has more than one count but fewer than ten. The rearrangement links TRBV6-2 or TRBV6-3 to TRBJ2-5, with 7 nucleotides matching TRBD2. Germline CDR1 and CDR2: MNHEY and SVGEGT. This CDR3 is built from 14 residues. V was clipped by 6 bases and J by 7 bases; unmatched bases: 11. CDR3 sequence (DNA): TGTGCCAGCAGCACCGGGACTACCGCCAGGACCCAGTACTTC. Its translation is CASSTGTTARTQYF.

This clonotype was detected ten times or more. The chain uses TRBV7-6 and TRBJ2-7, with D possibly TRBD1 on 6 matching bases. Germline CDR1 is SGHVS and CDR2 is FNYEAQ. V was clipped by 5 bases and J by 1 base, with 9 bases between them. This CDR3 comprises 13 residues. The CDR3 spells CASSRTASYEQYF. The DNA of the CDR3 is TGTGCCAGCAGCCGGACAGCATCCTACGAGCAGTACTTC.

The rearrangement joins TRBV11-2 to TRBJ2-5; D unclear. Trimming removed 3 bases from V and 3 bases from J, with 5 bases in between. The CDR3 contains 12 residues. The germline CDR1 and CDR2 sequences are SGHAT and FQNNGV. The CDR3 protein is CASSFGEETQYF. The CDR3 bases are TGTGCCAGCAGCTTCGGTGAAGAGACCCAGTACTTC.

This clonotype was recorded many times. The chain employs TRBV18 and TRBJ2-3; TRBD1 aligns across 11 bases. CDR1 and CDR2 (germline): KGHSH, LQKENI. The CDR3 is 15 residues long. The trim removed 6 bases at V and 4 bases at J, leaving 6 bases unmatched. The CDR3 DNA sequence: TGTGCCAGCTCCCGGGAGGGACAGGGGGCAGATACGCAGTATTTT. Amino acids: CASSREGQGADTQYF. Full variable domain (outside the CDR3, taken from reference TRBV18 and TRBJ2-3): NAGVMQNPRHLVRRRGQEARLRCSPMKGHSHVYWYRQLPEEGLKFMVYLQKENIIDESGMPKERFSAEFPKEGPSILRIQQVVRGDSAAYFCASSREGQGADTQYFGPGTRLTVL.